This TCR beta chain was sequenced for a study of blood T cell repertoires in COVID-19. On the study more broadly: PBMCs, B-cell-depleted T cells, or T cells provided the cDNA or gDNA that made up the material.

CDR1 and CDR2 from the germline V gene are MDHEN and SYDVKM. The CDR3 runs 13 residues. V trimming: 4 bases; J trimming: 1 base; junction bases outside the gene matches: 0. Participant-given clinical history determined each cohort assignment. The authors' processing: Nucleated cell number was recorded as an estimate derived from reference gene primer amplification. Sequencing was performed with immunoSEQ multiplex PCR; in TCRdb, only in-frame clones are kept and a portion is missing. V and J calls and clone size come straight from that table; D and trimming were deduced from the DNA. The sample contains approximately 240,000 clones, about 90% of which appear only once.

Sequencing used PBMCs or T cells enriched from blood (not recorded which). The clonotype originates from a woman in her twenties or thirties with acute COVID-19. The rearrangement joins TRBV28 to TRBJ2-5; 7 bases fit TRBD2. The CDR3 nucleotides read TGTGCCAGCAGTTCGGGGGGCCAAGAGACCCAGTACTTC. Protein sequence: CASSSGGQETQYF.